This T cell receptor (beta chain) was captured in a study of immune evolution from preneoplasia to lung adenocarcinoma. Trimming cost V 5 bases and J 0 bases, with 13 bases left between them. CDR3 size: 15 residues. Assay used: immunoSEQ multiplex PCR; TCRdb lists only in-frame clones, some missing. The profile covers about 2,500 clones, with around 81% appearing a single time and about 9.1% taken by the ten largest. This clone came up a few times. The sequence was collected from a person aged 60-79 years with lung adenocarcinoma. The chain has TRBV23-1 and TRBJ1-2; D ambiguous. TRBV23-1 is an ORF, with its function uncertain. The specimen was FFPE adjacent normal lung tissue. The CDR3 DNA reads TGCGCCAGCAGTATAGTGGAGCCTACTAACTATGGCTACACCTTC. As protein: CASSIVEPTNYGYTF.